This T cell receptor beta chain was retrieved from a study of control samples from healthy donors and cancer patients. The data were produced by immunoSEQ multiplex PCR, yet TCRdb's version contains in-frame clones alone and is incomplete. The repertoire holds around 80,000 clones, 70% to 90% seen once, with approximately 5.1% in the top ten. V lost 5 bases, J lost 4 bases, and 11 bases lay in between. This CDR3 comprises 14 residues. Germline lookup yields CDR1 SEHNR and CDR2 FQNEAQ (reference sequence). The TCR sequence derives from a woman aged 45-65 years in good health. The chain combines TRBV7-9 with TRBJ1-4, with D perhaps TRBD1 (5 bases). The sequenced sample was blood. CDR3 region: CASSPRGLNEKLFF. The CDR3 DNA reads TGTGCCAGCAGCCCTAGGGGACTTAATGAAAAACTGTTTTTT.